The 10 T cell receptor beta chains below come from one sample, sequenced in a study of CD8 T cells in ankylosing spondylitis. Findings and caveats of the study: What appeared characteristic of ankylosing spondylitis blood was a TCR beta motif of eight highly homologous variants.

TCRdb used MiXCR to reprocess the 5' RACE reads, holding one entry per CDR3 protein. The sample lists roughly 700,000 distinct CDR3 sequences; around 17% were seen once. No antigens are known for them. Sample: blood, either unsorted or a sorted T cell fraction (not recorded which). The receptors here all came from a male donor with ankylosing spondylitis.

The gene calls are TRBV7-9 and TRBJ2-1; 11 bases fit TRBD2. The CDR3 has 17 amino acids. With 5 bases clipped from V and 0 bases from J, the junction kept 6 bases outside the gene matches. CDR1 and CDR2 from the germline V gene are SEHNR and FQNEAQ (reference sequence). For the CDR3, the DNA is TGTGCCAGCAGCCCTACTAGCGGGAGACCCTCCTACAATGAGCAGTTCTTC. Encoded protein: CASSPTSGRPSYNEQFF.

This clonotype was observed a handful of times. V and J are TRBV18 and TRBJ2-7, with D unresolved. Deletions cut 4 bases from V and 4 bases from J, with 11 bases between. Germline V gene data show CDR1 as KGHSH and CDR2 as LQKENI. The CDR3 length is 13 residues. Here the CDR3 reads CASSRYETYEQYF. The CDR3 region has the DNA TGTGCCAGCTCACGCTACGAGACTTACGAGCAGTACTTC.

The V gene is TRBV12-3 or TRBV12-4, the J gene TRBJ1-5; D remains unclear. Between the trimmed V and J ends, which lost 5 bases and 5 bases, there was a span of 16 bases. This CDR3 contains 15 residues. The CDR3 region has the DNA TGTGCCAGCAGTACGCATGGGGTGGTGGATCAGCCCCAGCATTTT. Translating gives CASSTHGVVDQPQHF.

The chain couples TRBV10-3 to TRBJ1-6; D unresolved. The CDR3 is made up of 15 amino acids. The V end lost 6 bases, the J end lost 0 bases, and 9 bases lay between the germline ends. CDR1 ENHRY and CDR2 SYGVKD come from the germline V gene. CDR3 nucleotide sequence: TGTGCCATCAGGGAGGTCAGCTCCTATAATTCACCCCTCCACTTT. Translation gives CAIREVSSYNSPLHF.

This chain joins TRBV5-1 and TRBJ2-5, with D perhaps being TRBD1 or TRBD2 (5 bases each). The V end lost 3 bases, the J end lost 2 bases, and 14 bases lay between the germline ends. Germline V lookup: CDR1 SGHRS, CDR2 YFSETQ. CDR3 length equals 15 residues. The CDR3 loop is CASSSSGAPQETQYF. The CDR3 region has the DNA TGCGCCAGCAGCTCCTCCGGGGCACCACAAGAGACCCAGTACTTC.

This clonotype came up many times. V and J are TRBV5-1 and TRBJ2-5; TRBD2 matches at 8 bases. The CDR3 is made up of 17 amino acids. Germline assignment: CDR1 SGHRS and CDR2 YFSETQ. The V and J ends lost 4 bases and 2 bases, in that order; junction bases with no gene match: 13. The CDR3 coding sequence is TGCGCCAGCAGCCATTTCTATAGCGGGAACGTACAAGAGACCCAGTACTTC. Its translation: CASSHFYSGNVQETQYF.

The V call is TRBV15, the J call TRBJ2-3, with D possibly called TRBD1 or TRBD2 (5 bases each). Trimming stripped 6 bases from V and 6 bases from J, with 16 bases between. CDR3 size: 14 residues. CDR1 is LNHNV, CDR2 YYDKDF, per germline (reference sequence). The CDR3 is CATRRGSGADTQYF. The CDR3, as DNA: TGTGCCACCAGGAGGGGCTCTGGGGCGGATACGCAGTATTTT.

The chain carries TRBV10-1 and TRBJ2-2; perhaps TRBD2 as D (5 bases). Trimming left V 6 bases short and J 8 bases short, with 13 bases between. The germline V gene encodes CDR1 WNHNN and CDR2 SYGVQD (reference sequence). This CDR3 is 13 amino acids long. CDR3 sequence: CASSGGPSGELFF. The CDR3 coding sequence is TGCGCCAGCAGCGGCGGGCCCTCGGGGGAGCTGTTTTTT.

This clonotype was found many times. The genes are TRBV5-6 and TRBJ2-1; tentative D call: TRBD1 (5 bases). V was cut by 2 bases and J by 0 bases, with 15 bases left in between. Germline CDR1 SGHDT, CDR2 YYEEEE. The length of the CDR3 is 17 residues. For the CDR3, the DNA is TGTGCCAGCAGCTTCGAGAAGGGGTTCAGCTCCTACAATGAGCAGTTCTTC. Translation: CASSFEKGFSSYNEQFF.

This sequence joins TRBV7-8 and TRBJ2-1; 7 nucleotides agree with TRBD2. Per the germline V gene, CDR1 is SGHVS and CDR2 is FQNEAQ. The CDR3 runs 16 residues. V shed 4 bases, J shed 16 bases, and the junction held 22 bases outside the gene matches. The CDR3 DNA reads TGTGCCAGCAGCTCCCATGTGGGAGGGACCATCTCCGAGGGATTCTTC. Translation: CASSSHVGGTISEGFF.